The rows below give T cell receptor beta chains drawn from one sample of a study of blood T cell repertoires in COVID-19. The repertoire was sequenced with immunoSEQ multiplex PCR; TCRdb's copy has only in-frame clones and lacks some. The sample lists approximately 140,000 clones, around 90% occurring once. Sequenced material: peripheral blood. These receptors all come from a human donor with COVID-19, enrolled during active disease. The donor label of this sample is uncertain. CDR3s include the opening cysteine and the closing phenylalanine or tryptophan. A D gene is named only where the DNA matches it firmly. Size is stated for part of the rows, as once, few or many counts, or as a class when the clone is expanded.

TRBJ1-6 few TRBD1 TRBV27 CASSARRDSSFSANSPLHF TGTGCCAGCAGTGCACGCCGGGACAGTAGCTTTTCGGCCAATTCACCCCTCCACTTT
TRBJ1-6 . . TRBV9 CASSKSSYNSPLHF TGTGCCAGCAGCAAGAGCTCCTATAATTCACCCCTCCACTTT
TRBJ1-1 . . TRBV15 CATSRDQGTEAFF TGTGCCACCAGCAGAGATCAGGGGACTGAAGCTTTCTTT
TRBJ2-3 . TRBD2 TRBV5-1 CASSSGLAGAGDTQYF TGCGCCAGCAGCTCCGGACTAGCGGGAGCAGGGGATACGCAGTATTTT
TRBJ1-1 . . TRBV10-3 CAISPQVVGNTEAFF TGTGCCATCAGCCCACAGGTGGTAGGGAACACTGAAGCTTTCTTT
TRBJ1-2 . TRBD1 TRBV3-1/TRBV3-2 CASSLGTANYGYTF TGTGCCAGCAGCCTTGGGACAGCTAACTATGGCTACACCTTC
TRBJ1-1 once . TRBV30 CALGPRGTEAFF TGTGCGCTCGGACCGCGGGGCACTGAAGCTTTCTTT
TRBJ1-1 . . TRBV2 CAREKGGGPTPTEAFF TGTGCCAGGGAAAAGGGTGGGGGCCCTACTCCCACTGAAGCTTTCTTT
TRBJ1-1 . . TRBV24-1 CATSSLEEAFF TGTGCCACCAGTTCGCTGGAGGAAGCTTTCTTT
TRBJ1-4 . TRBD1 TRBV3-1/TRBV3-2 CASSRGQGAEKLFF TGTGCCAGCAGCCGCGGACAGGGCGCTGAAAAACTGTTTTTT
TRBJ2-1 once . TRBV12-5 CASGGIQGDEQFF TGTGCTAGTGGTGGCATACAGGGTGATGAGCAGTTCTTC
TRBJ1-5 . . TRBV6-5 CASSYSSDSQPQHF TGTGCCAGCAGTTACTCGTCGGACAGCCAGCCCCAGCATTTT
TRBJ1-2 . . TRBV19 CASSTTGSGGYTF TGTGCCAGTAGTACGACAGGTTCGGGAGGCTACACCTTC
TRBJ2-6 . . TRBV7-6 CASSLTPPPSGANVLTF TGTGCCAGCAGCTTAACACCACCCCCCTCTGGGGCCAACGTCCTGACTTTC
TRBJ1-2 . . TRBV3-1/TRBV3-2 CASSQEGSGYGYTF TGTGCCAGCAGCCAAGAAGGCAGCGGATATGGCTACACCTTC
TRBJ2-1 . . TRBV3-1/TRBV3-2 CASSQDPGRSEQFF TGTGCCAGCAGCCAAGATCCTGGGCGTTCTGAGCAGTTCTTC
TRBJ2-5 . . TRBV25-1 CASSEGQGYLEETQYF TGTGCCAGCAGTGAAGGCCAGGGCTACTTAGAAGAGACCCAGTACTTC
TRBJ1-2 . . TRBV4-1 CASSPPEEVGGYTF TGCGCCAGCAGCCCCCCGGAGGAAGTCGGAGGCTACACCTTC
TRBJ2-2 . TRBD2 TRBV24-1 CAPGGGNTGELFF TGTGCCCCGGGAGGGGGAAACACCGGGGAGCTGTTTTTT
TRBJ2-5 . . TRBV4-1 CASSQPSQETQYF TGCGCCAGCAGCCAACCCAGCCAAGAGACCCAGTACTTC
TRBJ1-3 . . TRBV30 CAWSGGANTIYF TGTGCCTGGAGTGGGGGAGCAAACACCATATATTTT
TRBJ1-5 . . TRBV6-1 CASSEQVVNQPQHF TGTGCCAGCAGTGAACAGGTGGTCAATCAGCCCCAGCATTTT
TRBJ1-1 . TRBD1 TRBV6-6 CASSWGTGLTNTEAFF TGTGCCAGCAGTTGGGGGACAGGTCTTACGAACACTGAAGCTTTCTTT
TRBJ2-7 . . TRBV14 CASSQMPVGEQYF TGTGCCAGCAGTCAAATGCCGGTCGGCGAGCAGTACTTC
TRBJ1-1 few TRBD1 TRBV11-3 CASSYPGQPNTEAFF TGTGCCAGCAGCTACCCGGGACAGCCAAACACTGAAGCTTTCTTT
TRBJ1-5 . TRBD1 TRBV19 CASSPQGGNQPQHF TGTGCCAGTAGTCCCCAGGGGGGCAATCAGCCCCAGCATTTT
TRBJ2-6 once . TRBV9 CASSKGTTPGANVLTF TGTGCCAGCAGCAAGGGGACAACCCCTGGGGCCAACGTCCTGACTTTC
TRBJ2-7 . . TRBV7-2 CASSLGLAYEQYF TGTGCCAGCAGCTTAGGTCTCGCCTACGAGCAGTACTTC
TRBJ2-7 . TRBD2 TRBV30 CAWSLTSGSVVGYEQYF TGTGCCTGGAGTTTGACTAGCGGGAGTGTCGTCGGCTACGAGCAGTACTTC
TRBJ2-1 . . TRBV3-1/TRBV3-2 CASSPGASAHEQFF TGTGCCAGCAGCCCCGGGGCTAGCGCCCATGAGCAGTTCTTC
TRBJ2-7 . . TRBV5-1 CASSLEGVSYEQYF TGCGCCAGCAGCTTGGAAGGGGTCTCCTACGAGCAGTACTTC
TRBJ1-4 once TRBD1 TRBV7-2 CASSFGGQSTEKLFF TGTGCCAGCAGCTTTGGGGGACAGTCTACTGAAAAACTGTTTTTT
TRBJ1-1 . TRBD1 TRBV12-3/TRBV12-4 CASRKGQGSEAFF TGTGCCAGCAGAAAAGGACAGGGGTCTGAAGCTTTCTTT
TRBJ2-3 . TRBD1 TRBV5-1 CASSRGTGGTDTQYF TGCGCCAGCAGCAGAGGGACAGGGGGCACAGATACGCAGTATTTT